The rows below give T cell receptor beta chains drawn from one sample of a study of T cell responses to AZD1222 COVID-19 vaccine. Some clones are missing from TCRdb's copy, which holds only in-frame ones; the method was immunoSEQ multiplex PCR. The repertoire holds approximately 140,000 clones, with about 92% as singletons. Sequences were derived from peripheral blood, sampled on day 0 of AZD1222 vaccination. These receptors came from an adult in good health. Each CDR3 is given with its conserved first and last residue. D genes are given only for firm matches. Only part of the rows carry a size: once, few, many, or a class if the clone is expanded.

>15|-|TRBV14|TRBJ2-6|-
CASSQLGSGANVLTF
TGTGCCAGCAGCCAACTAGGGTCTGGGGCCAACGTCCTGACTTTC
>14|TRBD2|TRBV7-6|TRBJ2-3|-
CASTPGLAVDTQYF
TGTGCCAGCACCCCGGGACTAGCAGTAGATACGCAGTATTTT
>12|-|TRBV29-1|TRBJ1-1|-
CSVVPRGTEAFF
TGCAGCGTTGTCCCAAGGGGGACTGAAGCTTTCTTT
>18|TRBD2|TRBV5-1|TRBJ2-3|-
CASSQALAGGLSTDTQYF
TGCGCCAGCAGCCAGGCGCTAGCGGGAGGCCTTAGCACAGATACGCAGTATTTT
>14|-|TRBV28|TRBJ1-1|-
CASSLRQGGTEAFF
TGTGCCAGCAGTTTACGGCAGGGCGGGACTGAAGCTTTCTTT
>14|-|TRBV6-5|TRBJ1-2|-
CASSYSGGNYGYTF
TGTGCCAGCAGTTACTCCGGAGGGAACTATGGCTACACCTTC
>12|-|TRBV30|TRBJ2-3|-
CAQGPNTDTQYF
TGTGCCCAGGGCCCTAACACAGATACGCAGTATTTT
>15|-|TRBV23-1|TRBJ1-5|-
CASSQPRASNQPQHF
TGCGCCAGCAGTCAGCCCCGGGCCAGCAATCAGCCCCAGCATTTT
>15|TRBD2|TRBV19|TRBJ2-1|-
CASTGLARSYNEQFF
TGTGCCAGTACGGGACTAGCAAGGTCCTACAATGAGCAGTTCTTC
>13|-|TRBV7-9|TRBJ2-5|-
CASSNANQETQYF
TGTGCCAGCAGTAACGCCAACCAAGAGACCCAGTACTTC
>14|-|TRBV3-1/TRBV3-2|TRBJ2-6|-
CASSQESGANVLTF
TGTGCCAGCAGCCAAGAGTCTGGGGCCAACGTCCTGACTTTC
>13|-|TRBV29-1|TRBJ2-7|-
CSVLGTASYEQYF
TGCAGCGTTTTAGGCACAGCTTCCTACGAGCAGTACTTC
>14|-|TRBV4-2|TRBJ1-2|-
CASSQDNRVDGYTF
TGTGCCAGCAGCCAAGATAACAGGGTCGATGGCTACACCTTC
>14|TRBD1|TRBV18|TRBJ1-6|-
CASSQGQDMGPLHF
TGTGCCAGCTCACAGGGACAGGATATGGGTCCCCTCCACTTT
>13|-|TRBV6-6|TRBJ1-4|-
CASSLTTNEKLFF
TGTGCCAGCAGTTTAACAACTAATGAAAAACTGTTTTTT
>15|TRBD2|TRBV2|TRBJ2-3|-
CASSGRGGVTDTQYF
TGTGCCAGCAGCGGGAGGGGAGGGGTCACAGATACGCAGTATTTT
>15|TRBD2|TRBV19|TRBJ2-7|-
CASSISGRAAEKQYF
TGTGCCAGTAGTATAAGCGGGAGGGCCGCTGAAAAGCAGTACTTC
>13|TRBD1|TRBV7-2|TRBJ2-1|-
CASSSPGTGKEFF
TGTGCCAGCAGCTCACCCGGGACAGGGAAGGAGTTCTTC
>15|-|TRBV6-5|TRBJ1-1|-
CASSYRWGMNTEAFF
TGTGCCAGCAGTTACCGGTGGGGGATGAACACTGAAGCTTTCTTT
>15|TRBD1|TRBV15|TRBJ1-6|once
CATSRGGQGASPLHF
TGTGCCACCAGCAGAGGGGGACAGGGGGCTTCACCCCTCCACTTT
>13|TRBD1|TRBV2|TRBJ1-2|-
CATRTGGNYGYTF
TGTGCCACCAGGACAGGGGGCAACTATGGCTACACCTTC
>16|TRBD2|TRBV5-4|TRBJ2-2|-
CASTPMGAGVAGELFF
TGTGCCAGCACCCCCATGGGAGCGGGAGTCGCCGGGGAGCTGTTTTTT